The present T cell receptor beta chain was sequenced within a study of T cell changes during pregnancy in multiple sclerosis. The method was immunoSEQ multiplex PCR; TCRdb's version includes in-frame clones alone and lacks a portion of them. The data show about 110,000 clones, around 92% seen once. The V gene end was trimmed by 2 bases and the J gene end by 0 bases; junction bases not matched to a gene: 4. Germline lookup yields CDR1 SGDLS and CDR2 YYNGEE. CDR3 length equals 15 residues. This receptor was taken from a female donor with multiple sclerosis, enrolled in a pregnancy study. This chain uses TRBV9 with TRBJ1-2; 7 nucleotides agree with TRBD1. The sequencing here drew on peripheral blood, taken after pregnancy. CDR3: CASSVSTGANYGYTF. The DNA for the CDR3 is TGTGCCAGCAGCGTTAGTACAGGGGCTAACTATGGCTACACCTTC. Full variable domain (remainder filled in from reference TRBV9 and TRBJ1-2): DSGVTQTPKHLITATGQRVTLRCSPRSGDLSVYWYQQSLDQGLQFLIQYYNGEERAKGNILERFSAQQFPDLHSELNLSSLELGDSALYFCASSVSTGANYGYTFGSGTRLTVV.